This T cell receptor (beta chain) was recovered during a study of response to subunit inactivated influenza vaccine. Points from the study as a whole: Few new T cells, the authors suggested, are recruited by each seasonal influenza vaccination.

In its sample, this clonotype was seen a few times. Its antigen is currently unknown. A single record per CDR3 protein comes from TCRdb applying MiXCR to the RT-PCR reads. The table has some 600,000 distinct CDR3 sequences, 14% seen once. Source: PBMCs from blood, taken less than 15 days before vaccination. This sequence was found in a man aged 45-65 years who received an inactivated influenza vaccine.

The CDR3 DNA is TGTGCCAGCAGTTCACTACCGGGACAGGAAGCTTTCTTT. It translates to CASSSLPGQEAFF. The chain is built from TRBV12-3 or TRBV12-4 and TRBJ1-1; 7 bases map to TRBD1. J lost 8 bases, V lost 4 bases, and 7 bases had no gene match. The CDR3 contains 13 residues.